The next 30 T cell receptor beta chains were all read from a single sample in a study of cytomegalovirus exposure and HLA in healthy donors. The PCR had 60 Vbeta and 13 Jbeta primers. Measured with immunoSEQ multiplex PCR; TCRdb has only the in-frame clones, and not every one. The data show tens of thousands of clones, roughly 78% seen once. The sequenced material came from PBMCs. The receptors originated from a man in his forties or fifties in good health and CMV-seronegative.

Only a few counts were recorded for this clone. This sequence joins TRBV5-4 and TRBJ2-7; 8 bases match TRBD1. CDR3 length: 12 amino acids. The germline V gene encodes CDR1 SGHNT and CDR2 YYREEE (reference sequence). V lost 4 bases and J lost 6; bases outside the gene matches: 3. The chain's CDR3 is CASSIDRGEQYF. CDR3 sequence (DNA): TGTGCCAGCAGCATAGACAGGGGCGAGCAGTACTTC.

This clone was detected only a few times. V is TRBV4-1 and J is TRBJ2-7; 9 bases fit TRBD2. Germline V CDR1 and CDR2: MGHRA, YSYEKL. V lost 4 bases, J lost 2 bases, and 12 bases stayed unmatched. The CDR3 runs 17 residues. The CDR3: CASSLVSVSGGPYEQYF. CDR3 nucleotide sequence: TGCGCCAGCAGCCTGGTTTCGGTTAGCGGGGGCCCCTACGAGCAGTACTTC.

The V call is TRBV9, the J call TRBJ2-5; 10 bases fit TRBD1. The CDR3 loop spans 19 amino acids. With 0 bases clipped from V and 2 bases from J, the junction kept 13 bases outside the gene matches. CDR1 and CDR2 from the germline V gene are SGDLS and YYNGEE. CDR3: CASSVGRTGGIRAQETQYF. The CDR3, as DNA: TGTGCCAGCAGCGTAGGAAGGACAGGGGGTATACGAGCACAAGAGACCCAGTACTTC. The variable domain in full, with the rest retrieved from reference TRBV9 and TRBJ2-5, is DSGVTQTPKHLITATGQRVTLRCSPRSGDLSVYWYQQSLDQGLQFLIQYYNGEERAKGNILERFSAQQFPDLHSELNLSSLELGDSALYFCASSVGRTGGIRAQETQYFGPGTRLLVL.

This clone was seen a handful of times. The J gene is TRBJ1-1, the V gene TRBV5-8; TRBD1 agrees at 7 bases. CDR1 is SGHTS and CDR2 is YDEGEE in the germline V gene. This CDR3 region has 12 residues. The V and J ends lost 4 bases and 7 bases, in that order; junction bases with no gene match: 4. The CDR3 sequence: CASSMDRFEAFF. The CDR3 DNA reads TGTGCCAGCAGCATGGACAGGTTTGAAGCTTTCTTT.

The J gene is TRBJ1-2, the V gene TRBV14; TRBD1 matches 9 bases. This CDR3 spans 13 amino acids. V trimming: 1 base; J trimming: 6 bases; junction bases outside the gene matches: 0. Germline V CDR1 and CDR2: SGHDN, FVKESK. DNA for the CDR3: TGTGCCAGCAGCCAAGGGACAGGGGATGGCTACACCTTC. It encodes CASSQGTGDGYTF.

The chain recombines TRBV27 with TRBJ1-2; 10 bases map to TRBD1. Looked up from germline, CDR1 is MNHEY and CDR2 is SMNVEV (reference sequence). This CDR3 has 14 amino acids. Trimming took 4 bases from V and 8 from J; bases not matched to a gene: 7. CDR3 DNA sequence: TGTGCCAGCAGTTCGCGACAGGGGGCGGAGGGCTACACCTTC. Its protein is CASSSRQGAEGYTF.

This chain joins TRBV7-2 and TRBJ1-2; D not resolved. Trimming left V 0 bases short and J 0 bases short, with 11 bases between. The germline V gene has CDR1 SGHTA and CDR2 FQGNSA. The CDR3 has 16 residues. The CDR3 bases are TGTGCCAGCAGCTTAGCGCGGAACAAAGCTAACTATGGCTACACCTTC. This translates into CASSLARNKANYGYTF.

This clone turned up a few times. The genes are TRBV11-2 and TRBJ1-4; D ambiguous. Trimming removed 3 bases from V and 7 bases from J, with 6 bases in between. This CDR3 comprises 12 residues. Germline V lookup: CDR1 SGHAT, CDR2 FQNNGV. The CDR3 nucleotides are TGTGCCAGCAGCTTGCCAGGTGAAAAACTGTTTTTT. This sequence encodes CASSLPGEKLFF.

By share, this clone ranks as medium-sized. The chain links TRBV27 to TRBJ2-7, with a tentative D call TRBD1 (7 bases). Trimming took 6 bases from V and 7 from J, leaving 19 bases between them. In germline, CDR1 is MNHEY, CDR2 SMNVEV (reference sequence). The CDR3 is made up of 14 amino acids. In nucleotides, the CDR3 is TGTGCCAGCAGGTTGGGAGCAGGGGGAGGAGAGCAGTACTTC. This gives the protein CASRLGAGGGEQYF.

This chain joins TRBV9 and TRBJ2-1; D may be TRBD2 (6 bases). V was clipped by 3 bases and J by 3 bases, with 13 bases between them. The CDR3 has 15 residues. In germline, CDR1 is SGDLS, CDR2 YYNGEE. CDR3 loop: CASSGGGTIYNEQFF. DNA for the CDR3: TGTGCCAGCAGCGGTGGAGGGACCATCTACAATGAGCAGTTCTTC. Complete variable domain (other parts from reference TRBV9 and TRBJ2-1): DSGVTQTPKHLITATGQRVTLRCSPRSGDLSVYWYQQSLDQGLQFLIQYYNGEERAKGNILERFSAQQFPDLHSELNLSSLELGDSALYFCASSGGGTIYNEQFFGPGTRLTVL.

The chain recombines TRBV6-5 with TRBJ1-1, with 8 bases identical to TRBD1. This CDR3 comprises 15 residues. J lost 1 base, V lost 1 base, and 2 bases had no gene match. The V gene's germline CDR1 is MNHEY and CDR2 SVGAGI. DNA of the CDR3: TGTGCCAGCAGTTACTACGGGACAGGGAACACTGAAGCTTTCTTT. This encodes CASSYYGTGNTEAFF.

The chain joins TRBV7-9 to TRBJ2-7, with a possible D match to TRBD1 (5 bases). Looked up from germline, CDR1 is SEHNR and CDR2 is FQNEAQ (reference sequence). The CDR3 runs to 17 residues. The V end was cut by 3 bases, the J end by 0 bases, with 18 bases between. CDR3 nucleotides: TGTGCCAGCAGCTTTGGGTCGGCTGGGGCCCACTCCTACGAGCAGTACTTC. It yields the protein CASSFGSAGAHSYEQYF.

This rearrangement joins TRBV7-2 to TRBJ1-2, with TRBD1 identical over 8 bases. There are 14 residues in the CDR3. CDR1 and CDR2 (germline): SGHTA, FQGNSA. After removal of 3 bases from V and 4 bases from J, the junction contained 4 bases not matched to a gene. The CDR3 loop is CASSLRQGAYGYTF. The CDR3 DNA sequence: TGTGCCAGCAGCTTGAGGCAGGGGGCCTATGGCTACACCTTC.

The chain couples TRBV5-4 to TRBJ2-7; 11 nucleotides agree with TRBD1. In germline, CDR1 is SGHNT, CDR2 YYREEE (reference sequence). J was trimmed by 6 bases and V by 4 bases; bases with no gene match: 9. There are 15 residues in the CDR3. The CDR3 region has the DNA TGTGCCAGCAGCAGTATGGACAGGGGGCTTCGCGAGCAGTACTTC. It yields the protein CASSSMDRGLREQYF. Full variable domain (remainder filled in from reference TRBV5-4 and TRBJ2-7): ETGVTQSPTHLIKTRGQQVTLRCSSQSGHNTVSWYQQALGQGPQFIFQYYREEENGRGNFPPRFSGLQFPNYSSELNVNALELDDSALYLCASSSMDRGLREQYFGPGTRLTVT.

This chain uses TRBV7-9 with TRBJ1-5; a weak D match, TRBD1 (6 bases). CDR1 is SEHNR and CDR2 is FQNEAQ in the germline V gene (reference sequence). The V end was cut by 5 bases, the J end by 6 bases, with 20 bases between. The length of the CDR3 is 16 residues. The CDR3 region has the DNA TGTGCCAGCAGCCTCGCGGCGGGGGGCGCGGGTCAGCCCCAGCATTTT. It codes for CASSLAAGGAGQPQHF.

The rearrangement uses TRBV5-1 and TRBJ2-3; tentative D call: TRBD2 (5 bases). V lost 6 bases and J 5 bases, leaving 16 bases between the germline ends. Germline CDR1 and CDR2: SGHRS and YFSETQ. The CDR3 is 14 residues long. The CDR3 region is CASNDRGLLDTQYF. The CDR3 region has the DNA TGCGCCAGCAATGATAGAGGGCTATTAGATACGCAGTATTTT.

CDR3 DNA sequence: TGTGCCAGTAGTCCCTCCCCAGCGGCAGATACGCAGTATTTT. Translated: CASSPSPAADTQYF. The chain is built from TRBV19 and TRBJ2-3; possibly TRBD2 for D (5 bases). Trimming cost V 5 bases and J 4 bases, with 13 bases left between them. Germline CDR1 LNHDA, CDR2 SQIVND (reference sequence). CDR3 length: 14 amino acids.

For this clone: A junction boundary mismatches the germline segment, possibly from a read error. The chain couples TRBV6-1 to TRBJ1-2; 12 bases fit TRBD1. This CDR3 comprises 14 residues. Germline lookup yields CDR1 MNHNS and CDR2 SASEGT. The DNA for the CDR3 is TGTGCCAGCAGTTCTCCCGGGACAGGGGGCTTCCGCCTCTTC. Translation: CASSSPGTGGFRLF.

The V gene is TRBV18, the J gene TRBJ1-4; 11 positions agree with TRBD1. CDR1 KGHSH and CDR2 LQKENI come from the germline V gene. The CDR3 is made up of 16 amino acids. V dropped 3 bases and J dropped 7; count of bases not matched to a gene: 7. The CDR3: CASSPSWTGGGEKLFF. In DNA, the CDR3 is TGTGCCAGCTCACCCTCATGGACAGGGGGCGGTGAAAAACTGTTTTTT.

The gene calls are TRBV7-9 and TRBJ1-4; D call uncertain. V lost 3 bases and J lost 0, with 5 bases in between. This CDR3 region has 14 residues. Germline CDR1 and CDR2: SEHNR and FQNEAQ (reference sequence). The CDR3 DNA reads TGTGCCAGCAGCTTTAGCTCAACTAATGAAAAACTGTTTTTT. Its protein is CASSFSSTNEKLFF.

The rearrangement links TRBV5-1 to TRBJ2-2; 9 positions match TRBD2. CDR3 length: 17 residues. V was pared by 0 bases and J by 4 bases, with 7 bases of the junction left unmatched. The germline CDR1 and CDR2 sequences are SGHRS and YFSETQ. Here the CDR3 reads CASSLAQSGGSTGELFF. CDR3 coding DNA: TGCGCCAGCAGCTTGGCCCAGAGCGGGGGGAGCACCGGGGAGCTGTTTTTT.

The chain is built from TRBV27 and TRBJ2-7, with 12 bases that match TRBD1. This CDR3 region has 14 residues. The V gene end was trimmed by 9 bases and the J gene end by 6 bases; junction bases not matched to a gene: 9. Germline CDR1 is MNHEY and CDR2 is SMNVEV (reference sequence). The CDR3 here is CASGGGDRGREQYF. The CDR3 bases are TGTGCCAGTGGGGGAGGGGACAGGGGGCGCGAGCAGTACTTC.

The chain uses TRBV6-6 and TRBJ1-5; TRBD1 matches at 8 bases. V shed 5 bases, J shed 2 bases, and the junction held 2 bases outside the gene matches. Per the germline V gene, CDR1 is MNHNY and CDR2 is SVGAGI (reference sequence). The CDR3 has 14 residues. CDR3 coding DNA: TGTGCCAGCAGTCTGGACAGGGGCAATCAGCCCCAGCATTTT. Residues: CASSLDRGNQPQHF.

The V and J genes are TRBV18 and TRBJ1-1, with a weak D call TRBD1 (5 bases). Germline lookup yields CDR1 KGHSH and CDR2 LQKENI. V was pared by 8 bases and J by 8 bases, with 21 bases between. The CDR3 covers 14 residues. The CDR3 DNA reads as TGTGCCAGCACCCGCTCCGACAGCCACTACGAAGCTTTCTTT. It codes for CASTRSDSHYEAFF.

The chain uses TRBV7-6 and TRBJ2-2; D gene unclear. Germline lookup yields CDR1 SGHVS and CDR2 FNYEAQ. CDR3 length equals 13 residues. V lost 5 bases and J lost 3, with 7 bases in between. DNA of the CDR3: TGTGCCAGCAGCGTCAGTTACACCGGGGAGCTGTTTTTT. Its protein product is CASSVSYTGELFF.

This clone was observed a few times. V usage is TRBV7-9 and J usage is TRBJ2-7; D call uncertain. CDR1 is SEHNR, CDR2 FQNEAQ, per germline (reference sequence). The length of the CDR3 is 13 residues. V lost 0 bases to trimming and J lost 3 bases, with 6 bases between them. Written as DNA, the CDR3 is TGTGCCAGCAGCTTAGCGGCAGACTACGAGCAGTACTTC. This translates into CASSLAADYEQYF.

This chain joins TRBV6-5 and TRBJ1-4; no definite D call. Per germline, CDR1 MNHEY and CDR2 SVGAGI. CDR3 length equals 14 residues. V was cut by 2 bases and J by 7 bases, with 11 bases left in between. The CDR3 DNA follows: TGTGCCAGCAGTTACACGGAGGGTCTTGAAAAACTGTTTTTT. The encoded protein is CASSYTEGLEKLFF.

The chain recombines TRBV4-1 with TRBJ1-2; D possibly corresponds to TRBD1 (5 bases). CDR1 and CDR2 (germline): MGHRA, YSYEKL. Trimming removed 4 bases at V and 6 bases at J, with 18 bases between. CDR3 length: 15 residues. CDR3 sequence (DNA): TGCGCCAGCAGCCCCACTGGGGGGAACGGGCATGGCTACACCTTC. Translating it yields CASSPTGGNGHGYTF.

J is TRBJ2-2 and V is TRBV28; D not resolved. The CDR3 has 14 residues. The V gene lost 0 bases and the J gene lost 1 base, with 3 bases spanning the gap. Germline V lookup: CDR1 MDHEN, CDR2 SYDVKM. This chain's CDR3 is CASSLWRNTGELFF. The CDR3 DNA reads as TGTGCCAGCAGTTTATGGAGGAACACCGGGGAGCTGTTTTTT.

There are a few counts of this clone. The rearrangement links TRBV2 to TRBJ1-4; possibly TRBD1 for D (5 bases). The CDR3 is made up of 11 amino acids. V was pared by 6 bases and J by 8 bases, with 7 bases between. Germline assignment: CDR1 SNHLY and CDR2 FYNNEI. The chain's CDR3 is CASSTGEKLFF. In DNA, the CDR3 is TGTGCCAGCAGCACAGGAGAAAAACTGTTTTTT.